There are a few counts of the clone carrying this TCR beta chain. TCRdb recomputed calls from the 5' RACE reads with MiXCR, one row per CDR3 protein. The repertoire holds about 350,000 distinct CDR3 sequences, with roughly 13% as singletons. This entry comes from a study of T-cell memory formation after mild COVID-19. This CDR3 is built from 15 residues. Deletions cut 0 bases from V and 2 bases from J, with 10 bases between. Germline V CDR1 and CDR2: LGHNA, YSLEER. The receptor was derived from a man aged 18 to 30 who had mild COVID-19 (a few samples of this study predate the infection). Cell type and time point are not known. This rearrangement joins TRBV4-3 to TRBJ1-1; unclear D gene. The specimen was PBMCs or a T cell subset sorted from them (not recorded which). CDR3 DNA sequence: TGCGCCAGCAGCCAAGATAGTCAGGACAACACTGAAGCTTTCTTT. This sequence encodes CASSQDSQDNTEAFF.